These T cell receptor beta chains were read from a single sample in a study of blood T cells in healthy people across ages. MiXCR was run by TCRdb on the 5' RACE reads, yielding one entry per CDR3 protein. The sample records 450,000 to 700,000 distinct CDR3 sequences, 27% being singletons. Sequenced material: blood. The receptors stem from a woman aged 70-85 years in good health. Each CDR3 is given with its conserved first and last residue. A D gene is named only where the DNA matches it firmly. Size is stated for part of the rows, as once, few or many counts, or as a class when the clone is expanded.

. | TRBJ1-4 | . | TRBV11-3 | TGTGCCAGCAGCTCCTACTACAGGGATGGGTTAGGTAATGAAAAACTGTTTTTT | CASSSYYRDGLGNEKLFF
. | TRBJ2-5 | TRBD2 | TRBV6-5 | TGTGCCAGCAGTTATAGTCGACTAGCGGCCCAAGAGACCCAGTACTTC | CASSYSRLAAQETQYF
few | TRBJ1-4 | . | TRBV5-1 | TGCGCCAGCAGCTTGGATCTGGGAGGGACTAATGAAAGACTGTTTTTT | CASSLDLGGTNERLFF
. | TRBJ2-3 | . | TRBV21-1 | TGTGCCAGCAGCAAAGAACTGGGGCGGGTGGATACGCAGTATTTT | CASSKELGRVDTQYF
few | TRBJ2-5 | TRBD2 | TRBV20-1 | TGCAGTGCTAGACGGATTGGGGGGGGAGAGACCCAGTACTTC | CSARRIGGGETQYF
once | TRBJ1-1 | . | TRBV6-6 | TGTGCCAGCAGCCCCGAGGGGGAAGCTTTCTTT | CASSPEGEAFF
. | TRBJ2-3 | TRBD2 | TRBV6-2/TRBV6-3 | TGTGCCACCATCCGCCCGGGGGGAGGGGATACGCAGTATTTT | CATIRPGGGDTQYF
. | TRBJ2-5 | . | TRBV7-7 | TGTGCCAGCACCCTGGGACTGGCCAAAGAGACCCAGTACTTC | CASTLGLAKETQYF
few | TRBJ2-5 | . | TRBV20-1 | TGCAGTGCCATGGGGGGACAGCCGGGGGTCCAAGAGACCCAGTACTTC | CSAMGGQPGVQETQYF
few | TRBJ1-5 | . | TRBV4-3 | TGCGCCAGCAGCCAAGATCGGGGTGCTAATCAGCCCCAGCATTTT | CASSQDRGANQPQHF
. | TRBJ2-5 | . | TRBV5-1 | TGCGCCAGCAGCTTGATGGGGCCCCAAGAGACCCAGTACTTC | CASSLMGPQETQYF
few | TRBJ2-2 | TRBD1 | TRBV12-3/TRBV12-4 | TGTGCCAGCAGTCTCCCGGGACAGGGACAATCCGGGGAGCTGTTTTTT | CASSLPGQGQSGELFF
. | TRBJ2-1 | . | TRBV7-8 | TGTGCCAGCAGCCCCGGGACGTTCCTCAATGAGCAGTTCTTC | CASSPGTFLNEQFF